Listed below are T cell receptor beta chains from one sample, sequenced in a study of beta chain features in type 1 diabetes. Only in-frame clones appear in the TCRdb table, and some are missing; sequencing was by immunoSEQ multiplex PCR. The table records 630,000 or so clones, over 13% of them present only once. Sequenced material: naive CD4+ T cells from blood. These receptors were collected from a man aged 18 to 29 with type 1 diabetes. Both conserved end residues are part of each CDR3. D genes are given only for firm matches. Clone sizes are given selectively: once, few, many, or a class where the clone is expanded.

len: 13
v_gene: TRBV4-2
j_gene: TRBJ1-5
d_gene: .
abundance: few
CDR3aa: CASSQIGGQPQHF
CDR3nt: TGTGCCAGCAGCCAAATCGGTGGTCAGCCCCAGCATTTT

len: 15
v_gene: TRBV30
j_gene: TRBJ2-2
d_gene: .
abundance: few
CDR3aa: CAWTRDSANTGELFF
CDR3nt: TGTGCCTGGACCCGGGACTCCGCGAACACCGGGGAGCTGTTTTTT

len: 14
v_gene: TRBV30
j_gene: TRBJ2-5
d_gene: .
abundance: .
CDR3aa: CAWSVGAGQETQYF
CDR3nt: TGTGCCTGGAGCGTCGGGGCAGGCCAAGAGACCCAGTACTTC

len: 16
v_gene: TRBV9
j_gene: TRBJ2-2
d_gene: .
abundance: few
CDR3aa: CASSVDLGPNTGELFF
CDR3nt: TGTGCCAGCAGCGTAGATCTGGGCCCGAACACCGGGGAGCTGTTTTTT

len: 13
v_gene: TRBV7-2
j_gene: TRBJ2-1
d_gene: .
abundance: .
CDR3aa: CASSLEPGNEQFF
CDR3nt: TGTGCCAGCAGCCTCGAGCCTGGGAATGAGCAGTTCTTC

len: 12
v_gene: TRBV7-2
j_gene: TRBJ2-7
d_gene: .
abundance: many
CDR3aa: CASSFPPGEQYF
CDR3nt: TGTGCCAGCAGCTTCCCTCCGGGCGAGCAGTACTTC

len: 13
v_gene: TRBV5-4
j_gene: TRBJ2-1
d_gene: .
abundance: .
CDR3aa: CASSFYPGNEQFF
CDR3nt: TGTGCCAGCAGCTTTTATCCCGGGAATGAGCAGTTCTTC

len: 13
v_gene: TRBV5-1
j_gene: TRBJ2-3
d_gene: .
abundance: few
CDR3aa: CASSLPFPATQYF
CDR3nt: TGCGCCAGCAGCTTGCCCTTTCCAGCCACGCAGTATTTT

len: 13
v_gene: TRBV7-6
j_gene: TRBJ2-5
d_gene: .
abundance: few
CDR3aa: CASSLHGRETQYF
CDR3nt: TGTGCCAGCAGCTTACACGGAAGAGAGACCCAGTACTTC

len: 18
v_gene: TRBV14
j_gene: TRBJ2-7
d_gene: .
abundance: .
CDR3aa: CASSQVEVRRPFSYEQYF
CDR3nt: TGTGCCAGCAGCCAAGTTGAGGTTAGGCGACCGTTTTCCTACGAGCAGTACTTC

len: 15
v_gene: TRBV7-9
j_gene: TRBJ1-1
d_gene: TRBD1
abundance: .
CDR3aa: CASSLGTGGNTEAFF
CDR3nt: TGTGCCAGCAGCTTGGGGACAGGGGGAAACACTGAAGCTTTCTTT

len: 14
v_gene: TRBV7-9
j_gene: TRBJ1-3
d_gene: .
abundance: .
CDR3aa: CASSLLYAGNTIYF
CDR3nt: TGTGCCAGCAGCTTACTATATGCAGGAAACACCATATATTTT

len: 12
v_gene: TRBV29-1
j_gene: TRBJ1-2
d_gene: TRBD1
abundance: few
CDR3aa: CSVEGQGNGYTF
CDR3nt: TGCAGCGTTGAGGGACAGGGTAATGGCTACACCTTC

len: 13
v_gene: TRBV28
j_gene: TRBJ1-4
d_gene: .
abundance: few
CDR3aa: CASITSGGEKLFF
CDR3nt: TGTGCCAGCATTACCTCGGGTGGCGAAAAACTGTTTTTT

len: 15
v_gene: TRBV5-1
j_gene: TRBJ2-5
d_gene: TRBD2
abundance: few
CDR3aa: CASSFSGTRQETQYF
CDR3nt: TGCGCCAGCAGCTTCTCTGGGACTAGACAAGAGACCCAGTACTTC

len: 13
v_gene: TRBV5-1
j_gene: TRBJ1-2
d_gene: .
abundance: few
CDR3aa: CASSSSGPNGYTF
CDR3nt: TGCGCCAGCAGCTCCTCCGGACCAAATGGCTACACCTTC

len: 15
v_gene: TRBV5-1
j_gene: TRBJ1-5
d_gene: TRBD1
abundance: .
CDR3aa: CASSSEGTGGQPQHF
CDR3nt: TGCGCCAGCAGCTCGGAGGGGACAGGGGGGCAGCCCCAGCATTTT

len: 13
v_gene: TRBV30
j_gene: TRBJ1-6
d_gene: .
abundance: .
CDR3aa: CAWARVGNSPLHF
CDR3nt: TGTGCCTGGGCCCGAGTGGGGAATTCACCCCTCCACTTT

len: 13
v_gene: TRBV27
j_gene: TRBJ1-5
d_gene: .
abundance: .
CDR3aa: CASSLVTDQPQHF
CDR3nt: TGTGCCAGCAGTTTAGTGACTGATCAGCCCCAGCATTTT

len: 15
v_gene: TRBV29-1
j_gene: TRBJ1-6
d_gene: TRBD1
abundance: few
CDR3aa: CSVGTGVVKFGPLHF
CDR3nt: TGCAGCGTCGGGACAGGGGTGGTTAAATTCGGTCCCCTCCACTTT

len: 15
v_gene: TRBV7-3
j_gene: TRBJ2-1
d_gene: TRBD2
abundance: few
CDR3aa: CASSPFGAGGLEQFF
CDR3nt: TGTGCCAGCAGCCCCTTTGGGGCGGGGGGGCTTGAGCAGTTCTTC

len: 13
v_gene: TRBV19
j_gene: TRBJ2-1
d_gene: TRBD2
abundance: .
CDR3aa: CASQRGAYNEQFF
CDR3nt: TGTGCCAGTCAGCGGGGGGCCTATAATGAGCAGTTCTTC

len: 14
v_gene: TRBV5-4
j_gene: TRBJ1-4
d_gene: .
abundance: few
CDR3aa: CASSFSQGVEKLFF
CDR3nt: TGTGCCAGCAGCTTCTCACAGGGTGTTGAAAAACTGTTTTTT

len: 14
v_gene: TRBV7-2
j_gene: TRBJ1-2
d_gene: TRBD1
abundance: .
CDR3aa: CASSSGQGFYGYTF
CDR3nt: TGTGCCAGCAGTTCAGGACAGGGCTTCTATGGCTACACCTTC

len: 12
v_gene: TRBV5-4
j_gene: TRBJ2-1
d_gene: .
abundance: few
CDR3aa: CASRRDSNEQFF
CDR3nt: TGTGCCAGCAGGCGAGACAGCAATGAGCAGTTCTTC

len: 15
v_gene: TRBV28
j_gene: TRBJ2-2
d_gene: .
abundance: .
CDR3aa: CASSPSGHNTGELFF
CDR3nt: TGTGCCAGCAGTCCTTCCGGACATAACACCGGGGAGCTGTTTTTT

len: 13
v_gene: TRBV10-2
j_gene: TRBJ1-5
d_gene: .
abundance: few
CDR3aa: CASMTQTNQPQHF
CDR3nt: TGCGCCAGCATGACTCAGACCAATCAGCCCCAGCATTTT

len: 14
v_gene: TRBV11-2
j_gene: TRBJ2-1
d_gene: .
abundance: .
CDR3aa: CASTRPEGRNEQFF
CDR3nt: TGTGCCAGCACTCGGCCAGAGGGGAGGAATGAGCAGTTCTTC

len: 12
v_gene: TRBV6-5
j_gene: TRBJ2-4
d_gene: TRBD1
abundance: .
CDR3aa: CASSYGQGPYYF
CDR3nt: TGTGCCAGCAGTTACGGACAGGGCCCCTACTACTTC

len: 15
v_gene: TRBV9
j_gene: TRBJ2-1
d_gene: TRBD1
abundance: .
CDR3aa: CASSAQGDSYNEQFF
CDR3nt: TGTGCCAGCAGCGCACAGGGGGACTCCTACAATGAGCAGTTCTTC